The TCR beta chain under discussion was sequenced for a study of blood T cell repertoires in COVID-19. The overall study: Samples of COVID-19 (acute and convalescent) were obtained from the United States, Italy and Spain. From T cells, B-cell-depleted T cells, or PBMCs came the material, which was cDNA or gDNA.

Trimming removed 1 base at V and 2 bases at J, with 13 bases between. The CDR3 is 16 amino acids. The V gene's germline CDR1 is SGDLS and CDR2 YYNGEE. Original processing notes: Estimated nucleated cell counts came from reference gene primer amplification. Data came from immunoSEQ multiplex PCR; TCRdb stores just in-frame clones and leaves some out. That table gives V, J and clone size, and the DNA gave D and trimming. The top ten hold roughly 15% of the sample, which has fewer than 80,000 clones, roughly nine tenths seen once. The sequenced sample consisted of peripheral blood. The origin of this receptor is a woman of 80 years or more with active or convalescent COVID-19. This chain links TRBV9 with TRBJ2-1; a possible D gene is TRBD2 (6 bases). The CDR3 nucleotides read TGTGCCAGCAGCGTACGTCCTAGCGTCGCCTACAATGAGCAGTTCTTC. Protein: CASSVRPSVAYNEQFF.